The rows below give T cell receptor beta chains drawn from one sample of a study of cytomegalovirus exposure and HLA in healthy donors. Sequencing was performed with immunoSEQ multiplex PCR; in TCRdb, only in-frame clones are kept and a portion is missing. In the table there are a few hundred thousand clones, around 90% of which are singletons. Source material: PBMCs. These receptors were obtained from a woman aged 25 to 39 in good health and CMV-seronegative. The CDR3 runs from the conserved cysteine through the conserved F or W. A D gene is named only where the DNA matches it firmly. Clone size is given for some rows only: seen once, a few or many times, or a class if the clone is expanded.

j_gene: TRBJ2-3; abundance: once; v_gene: TRBV27; d_gene: TRBD1; CDR3nt: TGTGCCAGCAGTCCAGGGGGAGATACGCAGTATTTT; CDR3aa: CASSPGGDTQYF
j_gene: TRBJ1-2; abundance: few; v_gene: TRBV9; d_gene: .; CDR3nt: TGTGCCAGCAGCGTAGGAGGAGGGAAGACCTATGGCTACACCTTC; CDR3aa: CASSVGGGKTYGYTF
j_gene: TRBJ2-7; abundance: .; v_gene: TRBV19; d_gene: .; CDR3nt: TGTGCCAGTAGTAATGGGGGAGGCTACGAGCAGTACTTC; CDR3aa: CASSNGGGYEQYF
j_gene: TRBJ2-1; abundance: .; v_gene: TRBV9; d_gene: TRBD2; CDR3nt: TGTGCCAGCAGCGTAGAAACGGGAGGGGATGAGCAGTTCTTC; CDR3aa: CASSVETGGDEQFF
j_gene: TRBJ2-7; abundance: .; v_gene: TRBV27; d_gene: TRBD1; CDR3nt: TGTGCCAGCAGGATCGGGACAGGCTTCTACGAGCAGTACTTC; CDR3aa: CASRIGTGFYEQYF
j_gene: TRBJ1-4; abundance: .; v_gene: TRBV28; d_gene: .; CDR3nt: TGTGCCAGCAGTTTAACCTTGGCAGAAAAACTGTTTTTT; CDR3aa: CASSLTLAEKLFF
j_gene: TRBJ2-6; abundance: .; v_gene: TRBV6-1; d_gene: .; CDR3nt: TGCCTAACCGACGGACTCTCTGGGGCCAACGTCCTGACTTTC; CDR3aa: CLTDGLSGANVLTF
j_gene: TRBJ2-1; abundance: .; v_gene: TRBV5-6; d_gene: TRBD2; CDR3nt: TGTGCCAGCAGCTCGGGAGGGAATGAGCAGTTCTTC; CDR3aa: CASSSGGNEQFF
j_gene: TRBJ2-1; abundance: once; v_gene: TRBV27; d_gene: .; CDR3nt: TGTGCCAGCAGTTTTCCTCAGGAGGAGCAGTTCTTC; CDR3aa: CASSFPQEEQFF
j_gene: TRBJ2-5; abundance: once; v_gene: TRBV15; d_gene: .; CDR3nt: TGTGCCACCAGCCGGAGAGACAGTCGCCAAGAGACCCAGTACTTC; CDR3aa: CATSRRDSRQETQYF
j_gene: TRBJ2-1; abundance: many; v_gene: TRBV9; d_gene: .; CDR3nt: TGTGCCAGCAGCGCCACATTGGGTGGTGAGCAGTTCTTC; CDR3aa: CASSATLGGEQFF
j_gene: TRBJ2-6; abundance: .; v_gene: TRBV29-1; d_gene: .; CDR3nt: TGCAGCGTTTGGGGGTCCACTCTCTCTGGGGCCAACGTCCTGACTTTC; CDR3aa: CSVWGSTLSGANVLTF
j_gene: TRBJ2-3; abundance: .; v_gene: TRBV4-1; d_gene: .; CDR3nt: TGCGCCAGCAGCTTAGAGATTCAGGGCTCAGATACGCAGTATTTT; CDR3aa: CASSLEIQGSDTQYF
j_gene: TRBJ2-1; abundance: .; v_gene: TRBV15; d_gene: TRBD2; CDR3nt: TGTGCCACCAGCAGAGGAACTAGCGGGAGTTCGGATGAGCAGTTCTTC; CDR3aa: CATSRGTSGSSDEQFF
j_gene: TRBJ2-7; abundance: .; v_gene: TRBV4-1; d_gene: TRBD1; CDR3nt: TGCGCCAGCAGCCAAGCCGGGACAGGGGTCTACGAGCAGTACTTC; CDR3aa: CASSQAGTGVYEQYF
j_gene: TRBJ2-1; abundance: .; v_gene: TRBV5-1; d_gene: TRBD1; CDR3nt: TGCGCCAGCAGCTTGGTGTGGGACAGGGGAAGTGAGCAGTTCTTC; CDR3aa: CASSLVWDRGSEQFF
j_gene: TRBJ2-1; abundance: once; v_gene: TRBV4-3; d_gene: TRBD2; CDR3nt: TGCGCCAGCAGCCCCGACTTGGATACGGGAGGGAACAATGAGCAGTTCTTC; CDR3aa: CASSPDLDTGGNNEQFF
j_gene: TRBJ2-7; abundance: once; v_gene: TRBV28; d_gene: TRBD2; CDR3nt: TGTGCCAGCAGTTCGCAGGGACTAGCTGATACCTACGAGCAGTACTTC; CDR3aa: CASSSQGLADTYEQYF
j_gene: TRBJ2-7; abundance: .; v_gene: TRBV10-3; d_gene: .; CDR3nt: TGTGCCATCAGTGAGATGGCAGGGCGCCACGAGCAGTACTTC; CDR3aa: CAISEMAGRHEQYF
j_gene: TRBJ1-2; abundance: .; v_gene: TRBV15; d_gene: TRBD1; CDR3nt: TGTGCCACCAGCAGAAGGGACAGCTCGATCAGCTACACCTTC; CDR3aa: CATSRRDSSISYTF
j_gene: TRBJ1-1; abundance: .; v_gene: TRBV5-6; d_gene: .; CDR3nt: TGTGCCAGCAGCTTGGCAAGAGGGGTGAGGACCATGAACACTGAAGCTTTCTTT; CDR3aa: CASSLARGVRTMNTEAFF
j_gene: TRBJ2-7; abundance: .; v_gene: TRBV5-1; d_gene: TRBD1; CDR3nt: TGCGCCAGCAGCTCAGTTGGGGACAGGGCTGGCTGGGTAAGCTACGAGCAGTACTTC; CDR3aa: CASSSVGDRAGWVSYEQYF
j_gene: TRBJ2-1; abundance: .; v_gene: TRBV27; d_gene: TRBD2; CDR3nt: TGTGCCAGCAGTTTACATACGACTAGCGGCAATGAGCAGTTCTTC; CDR3aa: CASSLHTTSGNEQFF
j_gene: TRBJ2-2; abundance: .; v_gene: TRBV10-1; d_gene: TRBD1; CDR3nt: TGCGCCAGCAGTGAGTGGTGGCAGGGGGCCACCGGGGAGCTGTTTTTT; CDR3aa: CASSEWWQGATGELFF
j_gene: TRBJ2-2; abundance: .; v_gene: TRBV12-1; d_gene: .; CDR3nt: TGTGCCAGCAGCTCCCCCGGGATCGGTTCGAACACCGGGGAGCTGTTTTTT; CDR3aa: CASSSPGIGSNTGELFF
j_gene: TRBJ2-2; abundance: .; v_gene: TRBV5-1; d_gene: .; CDR3nt: TGCGCCAGCAGCTCCCACGCGGGGGGACAGGCGAACACCGGGGAGCTGTTTTTT; CDR3aa: CASSSHAGGQANTGELFF
j_gene: TRBJ2-3; abundance: .; v_gene: TRBV4-3; d_gene: .; CDR3nt: TGCGCCAGCAGCCGATCACAGGGAGGGGGTCCCACAGATACGCAGTATTTT; CDR3aa: CASSRSQGGGPTDTQYF
j_gene: TRBJ1-2; abundance: .; v_gene: TRBV11-2; d_gene: .; CDR3nt: TGTGCCAGCAGCCGGCAAAGCTATGGCTACACCTTC; CDR3aa: CASSRQSYGYTF
j_gene: TRBJ2-7; abundance: .; v_gene: TRBV2; d_gene: .; CDR3nt: TGTGCCAGCAGTACGGGAAGACTCTACGAGCAGTACTTC; CDR3aa: CASSTGRLYEQYF
j_gene: TRBJ2-1; abundance: .; v_gene: TRBV30; d_gene: TRBD1; CDR3nt: TGTGCCTGGGGTACAGGGGCAACCTACAATGAGCAGTTCTTC; CDR3aa: CAWGTGATYNEQFF
j_gene: TRBJ1-3; abundance: .; v_gene: TRBV7-2; d_gene: TRBD1; CDR3nt: TGTGCCAGCAGCTTGGACAGGGGAGCTGGAAACACCATATATTTT; CDR3aa: CASSLDRGAGNTIYF
j_gene: TRBJ2-4; abundance: .; v_gene: TRBV28; d_gene: .; CDR3nt: TGTGCCAGCGGGTTGAACGGGGGATTGGGAAACATTCAGTACTTC; CDR3aa: CASGLNGGLGNIQYF
j_gene: TRBJ2-1; abundance: .; v_gene: TRBV14; d_gene: TRBD2; CDR3nt: TGTGCCAGCAGCCAACCGGGACTAGCGGGAGAAGGGGCCTACAATGAGCAGTTCTTC; CDR3aa: CASSQPGLAGEGAYNEQFF
j_gene: TRBJ2-2; abundance: few; v_gene: TRBV5-6; d_gene: .; CDR3nt: TGTGCCAGCAGCTTTGGGGGGGCGCCCGGGGAGCTGTTTTTT; CDR3aa: CASSFGGAPGELFF
j_gene: TRBJ2-7; abundance: .; v_gene: TRBV4-2; d_gene: TRBD2; CDR3nt: TGTGCCAGCAGCCCGACTAGCGGGAGGCTGGAATCCTACGAGCAGTACTTC; CDR3aa: CASSPTSGRLESYEQYF
j_gene: TRBJ2-5; abundance: .; v_gene: TRBV5-1; d_gene: .; CDR3nt: TGCGCCAGCACCCTGGAAAAGGGGGGACAAGAGACCCAGTACTTC; CDR3aa: CASTLEKGGQETQYF
j_gene: TRBJ2-7; abundance: once; v_gene: TRBV7-2; d_gene: TRBD2; CDR3nt: TGTGCCAGCAGCTTTCGCCGGACTAGCAGCTACGAGCAGTACTTC; CDR3aa: CASSFRRTSSYEQYF
j_gene: TRBJ2-1; abundance: .; v_gene: TRBV19; d_gene: TRBD2; CDR3nt: TGTGCCAGTAGTACACTAGCGGGAGGCGACAATGAGCAGTTCTTC; CDR3aa: CASSTLAGGDNEQFF
j_gene: TRBJ2-5; abundance: .; v_gene: TRBV11-2; d_gene: TRBD1; CDR3nt: TGTGCCAGCAGCTCCGGGACAGGGGTCCACCAAGAGACCCAGTACTTC; CDR3aa: CASSSGTGVHQETQYF
j_gene: TRBJ1-1; abundance: once; v_gene: TRBV6-1; d_gene: .; CDR3nt: TGTGCCAGCGTTTTGGTCACTGAAGCTTTCTTT; CDR3aa: CASVLVTEAFF
j_gene: TRBJ2-1; abundance: once; v_gene: TRBV28; d_gene: TRBD2; CDR3nt: TGTGCCAGCAGTTTACTAGGGACTAGCGGGAAGCGGGGCTACAATGAGCAGTTCTTC; CDR3aa: CASSLLGTSGKRGYNEQFF
j_gene: TRBJ2-7; abundance: .; v_gene: TRBV29-1; d_gene: TRBD2; CDR3nt: TGCAGCGCTACCTATAGCGGGCCATCCTACGAGCAGTACTTC; CDR3aa: CSATYSGPSYEQYF
j_gene: TRBJ2-5; abundance: .; v_gene: TRBV7-2; d_gene: .; CDR3nt: TGTGCCAGCAGCCCAACTTCTCCTCGGGATACCCAGTACTTC; CDR3aa: CASSPTSPRDTQYF
j_gene: TRBJ2-2; abundance: .; v_gene: TRBV15; d_gene: .; CDR3nt: TGTGCCACGCGACGGGGTGGCAGGGACACCGGGGAGCTGTTTTTT; CDR3aa: CATRRGGRDTGELFF
j_gene: TRBJ2-7; abundance: .; v_gene: TRBV30; d_gene: .; CDR3nt: TGTGCCTGGGGACAGAGCTCCTACGAGCAGTACTTC; CDR3aa: CAWGQSSYEQYF
j_gene: TRBJ2-7; abundance: few; v_gene: TRBV28; d_gene: .; CDR3nt: TGTGCCAGCAGTTTAAAATACGAGCAGTACTTC; CDR3aa: CASSLKYEQYF
j_gene: TRBJ2-3; abundance: .; v_gene: TRBV5-1; d_gene: .; CDR3nt: TGCGCCAGCAGCTTGTATCCAGATACGCAGTATTTT; CDR3aa: CASSLYPDTQYF
j_gene: TRBJ2-7; abundance: .; v_gene: TRBV7-9; d_gene: .; CDR3nt: TGTGCCAGCAGCCTTACGTCCGGAGAGCAGTACTTC; CDR3aa: CASSLTSGEQYF
j_gene: TRBJ1-2; abundance: .; v_gene: TRBV6-5; d_gene: .; CDR3nt: TGTGCCAGCAGTTACTCGCAGGGCGGCTATGGCTACACCTTC; CDR3aa: CASSYSQGGYGYTF
j_gene: TRBJ1-2; abundance: .; v_gene: TRBV18; d_gene: .; CDR3nt: TGTGCCAGCTCACCACGGGAGGCGGTGTCCTATGGCTACACCTTC; CDR3aa: CASSPREAVSYGYTF
j_gene: TRBJ1-2; abundance: .; v_gene: TRBV4-1; d_gene: TRBD1; CDR3nt: TGCGCCAGCAGCCAAGATCTAGTACAGGGGCGTGGGTCGGGGACAGGCTACACCTTC; CDR3aa: CASSQDLVQGRGSGTGYTF
j_gene: TRBJ2-1; abundance: .; v_gene: TRBV19; d_gene: .; CDR3nt: TGTGCCAGTAGTTTTGGGACGCAATACAATGAGCAGTTCTTC; CDR3aa: CASSFGTQYNEQFF
j_gene: TRBJ2-7; abundance: .; v_gene: TRBV6-1; d_gene: TRBD1; CDR3nt: TGTGCCAGCGTCTTCCGGGACAGAGCCTACGAGCAGTACTTC; CDR3aa: CASVFRDRAYEQYF